This entry concerns a single T cell receptor beta chain. This record belongs to a study of follicular helper T cells after annual influenza vaccination. CDR3 length: 13 amino acids. Losses at the gene ends were 7 bases for V and 5 bases for J; bases not matched to a gene: 5. Per the germline V gene, CDR1 is SGHKS and CDR2 is YYEKEE (reference sequence). Stated time point: 2015-2016 season, 7 days after influenza vaccination. Profiling relied on immunoSEQ multiplex PCR, and the TCRdb table lists in-frame clones only, not all of them. Of about 5,600 clones in the sample, roughly 84% were seen once. The TCR was taken from an adult who received the influenza vaccine. The input for sequencing was CXCR5+ CD38- circulating T follicular helper cells from blood, taken 7 days after influenza vaccination. Stated subset: circulating Tfh, non-naive CD4+CXCR5+PD-1+ (ICOS+CD38+ or ICOS-CD38-). This rearrangement joins TRBV5-5 to TRBJ2-3, with 9 bases lining up with TRBD1. The CDR3 coding sequence is TGTGCCAGCCTACAGGGGGCTGAAGATACGCAGTATTTT. Encoded protein: CASLQGAEDTQYF.